The 26 T cell receptor beta chains reported below all come from one sample, sequenced in a study of metastatic and nonmetastatic thyroid tumors. Each patient went into thyroid surgery without having received any treatment. Via MiXCR, TCRdb re-called the PCR reads. This table has 15,000 to 20,000 clones, around 33% appearing once. The sequencing sample was made of tumor tissue. These receptor sequences come from a male donor with papillary thyroid cancer or a benign thyroid nodule (not recorded which). Some clones in this sample may be carry-over from other donors' samples.

The chain links TRBV10-3 to TRBJ2-5; TRBD1 matches 7 bases. V was pared by 10 bases and J by 0 bases, with 8 bases of the junction left unmatched. This CDR3 has 14 residues. Germline values: CDR1 ENHRY, CDR2 SYGVKD. The CDR3: CATQLTGDQETQYF. In DNA form, the CDR3 reads TGTGCCACACAACTAACAGGGGACCAAGAGACCCAGTACTTC.

By share, this clone counts as medium-sized. CDR3 region: CASEYLAEFYNEQFF. In DNA form, the CDR3 reads TGTGCCAGCGAATACCTAGCGGAGTTCTACAATGAGCAGTTCTTC. This chain uses TRBV6-1 with TRBJ2-1; 7 bases match TRBD2. CDR3 length: 15 residues. CDR1 is MNHNS and CDR2 is SASEGT in the germline V gene. After removal of 8 bases from V and 3 bases from J, the junction contained 10 bases not matched to a gene.

This clone was seen many times. CDR3 nucleotide sequence: TGTGCCAGCAGAGGGACAGCAACTAATGAAAAACTGTTTTTT. Amino acids: CASRGTATNEKLFF. The chain joins TRBV6-2 or TRBV6-3 to TRBJ1-4, with 7 positions matching TRBD1. The germline gives CDR1 MNHEY, CDR2 SVGEGT. V trimming: 6 bases; J trimming: 0 bases; junction bases outside the gene matches: 1. The CDR3 totals 14 residues.

By share, this clone counts as medium-sized. The rearrangement links TRBV6-1 to TRBJ1-6; 9 nucleotides line up with TRBD1. The CDR3 consists of 15 residues. V lost 6 bases and J lost 10; bases outside the gene matches: 10. Looked up from germline, CDR1 is MNHNS and CDR2 is SASEGT. The CDR3 reads CASRDWTGVESPLHF. The CDR3 DNA reads as TGTGCCAGCAGAGACTGGACAGGGGTAGAATCACCCCTCCACTTT.

The sample holds many counts of this clone. This chain uses TRBV18 with TRBJ2-1; no firm D call. This CDR3 region has 15 residues. Between the trimmed V and J ends, which lost 0 bases and 10 bases, there was a span of 16 bases. Per the germline V gene, CDR1 is KGHSH and CDR2 is LQKENI. CDR3 protein: CASSPPLGSGREQFF. In nucleotides, the CDR3 is TGTGCCAGCTCACCACCCCTGGGGTCAGGCCGGGAGCAGTTCTTC.

V usage is TRBV28 and J usage is TRBJ2-7; D not certain. CDR3 size: 12 residues. Deletions cut 5 bases from V and 6 bases from J, with 11 bases between. Germline V gene data show CDR1 as MDHEN and CDR2 as SYDVKM. Here the CDR3 reads CASSLLGPEQYF. DNA for the CDR3: TGTGCCAGCAGTCTACTCGGCCCCGAGCAGTACTTC.

This clone turned up a few times. V usage is TRBV12-3 or TRBV12-4 and J usage is TRBJ2-7, with D possibly matching TRBD2 (6 bases). This CDR3 has 14 amino acids. V was cut by 8 bases and J by 2 bases, with 16 bases left in between. The CDR3, as DNA: TGTGCCAGCCAATTAGCGGAGGGAACCTACGAGCAGTACTTC. It codes for CASQLAEGTYEQYF.

The chain links TRBV6-2 or TRBV6-3 to TRBJ1-2; D is unresolved. The CDR3 loop spans 15 amino acids. Germline CDR1 is MNHEY and CDR2 is SVGEGT. Trimming took off 2 bases at V and 7 bases at J, with 17 bases between the two ends. The CDR3 region has the DNA TGTGCCAGCAGTTACACCTCGAACCCCCAGTCTGGCTACACCTTC. It translates to CASSYTSNPQSGYTF.

This clone has at least ten counts. This rearrangement joins TRBV7-9 to TRBJ2-1, with a possible D match to TRBD2 (5 bases). The CDR3 contains 15 residues. Germline V gene sequence: CDR1 SEHNR, CDR2 FQNEAQ (reference sequence). V was trimmed by 4 bases and J by 7 bases, leaving 17 bases between them. The CDR3 loop is CASSSLQGLPNEQFF. Here the CDR3 DNA reads TGTGCCAGCAGCTCCTTACAAGGACTCCCTAATGAGCAGTTCTTC.

This clone is labeled medium-sized (0.01 to 0.1%). This sequence joins TRBV7-2 and TRBJ2-3; TRBD2 matches at 11 bases. Germline CDR1 SGHTA, CDR2 FQGNSA. Trimming took 4 bases from V and 1 from J; bases not matched to a gene: 4. The CDR3 has 16 residues. As DNA, the CDR3 is TGTGCCAGCAGCTCAAAGACTAGCGGGGGCACAGATACGCAGTATTTT. It codes for CASSSKTSGGTDTQYF.

The table lists this clone with many counts. The chain recombines TRBV20-1 with TRBJ1-1; D remains unclear. CDR3 length: 15 residues. Germline V gene sequence: CDR1 DFQATT, CDR2 SNEGSKA (reference sequence). The V gene lost 2 bases and the J gene lost 0 bases, with 13 bases spanning the gap. CDR3 sequence: CSARYNFELNTEAFF. For the CDR3, the DNA is TGCAGTGCTAGATATAATTTCGAATTGAACACTGAAGCTTTCTTT.

J is TRBJ2-7 and V is TRBV7-2; 7 bases are a match to TRBD2. Germline CDR1 reads SGHTA; CDR2 reads FQGNSA. Trimming removed 3 bases from V and 5 bases from J; junction bases left unmatched: 1. The CDR3 consists of 12 residues. CDR3 bases: TGTGCCAGCAGCTTTCGGGGGGACGAGCAGTACTTC. Amino acids: CASSFRGDEQYF. Full variable domain (rest looked up from reference TRBV7-2 and TRBJ2-7): GAGVSQSPSNKVTEKGKDVELRCDPISGHTALYWYRQSLGQGLEFLIYFQGNSAPDKSGLPSDRFSAERTGGSVSTLTIQRTQQEDSAVYLCASSFRGDEQYFGPGTRLTVT.

This chain uses TRBV7-2 with TRBJ2-5; D not resolved. This CDR3 is 13 amino acids long. The V end was cut by 7 bases, the J end by 2 bases, with 11 bases between. Germline lookup yields CDR1 SGHTA and CDR2 FQGNSA. This chain's CDR3 is CASTRTVQETQYF. The CDR3 nucleotides are TGTGCCAGCACCCGAACGGTGCAAGAGACCCAGTACTTC.

CDR3 amino acids: CSAHIFPDRDPDFEQYF. In DNA form, the CDR3 reads TGCAGTGCTCACATCTTCCCGGACAGGGACCCCGACTTCGAGCAGTACTTC. The chain combines TRBV20-1 with TRBJ2-7, with 8 bases that match TRBD1. J lost 6 bases, V lost 5 bases, and 21 bases had no gene match. CDR1 is DFQATT, CDR2 SNEGSKA, per germline (reference sequence). This CDR3 spans 17 amino acids.

The sample holds one count of this clone. The rearrangement joins TRBV30 to TRBJ2-1; 10 nucleotides match TRBD2. Germline CDR1 GTSNPN, CDR2 SVGIG (reference sequence). Trimming at V came to 0 bases and at J to 10 bases, leaving 18 bases not matched to a gene. The CDR3 covers 18 residues. For the CDR3, the DNA is TGTGCCTGGAGTGTAAGGGGGGCGACTAGCGGGTTCCCCAAAGAGCAGTTCTTC. Translation: CAWSVRGATSGFPKEQFF.

This clone is labeled as medium-sized. The chain couples TRBV19 to TRBJ1-1; the D is unclear. Germline CDR1 is LNHDA and CDR2 is SQIVND (reference sequence). The CDR3 length is 14 residues. Trimming pared 2 bases from V and 5 bases from J, leaving 12 bases between. CDR3 sequence: CASSITAGSTEAFF. CDR3 DNA: TGTGCCAGTAGTATAACGGCGGGGTCAACTGAAGCTTTCTTT. Together with reference TRBV19 and TRBJ1-1, the CDR3 gives the full variable domain: DGGITQSPKYLFRKEGQNVTLSCEQNLNHDAMYWYRQDPGQGLRLIYYSQIVNDFQKGDIAEGYSVSREKKESFPLTVTSAQKNPTAFYLCASSITAGSTEAFFGQGTRLTVV.

The rearrangement links TRBV19 to TRBJ1-1; D gene ambiguous. Germline values: CDR1 LNHDA, CDR2 SQIVND (reference sequence). The germline V and J ends were trimmed by 1 base and 10 bases, with 13 bases remaining between them. The CDR3 has 13 amino acids. The CDR3 protein is CASSIGSARGAFF. The CDR3 DNA reads TGTGCCAGTAGTATAGGCTCAGCCCGAGGAGCTTTCTTT.

V gene TRBV20-1 combines with J gene TRBJ2-3; TRBD2 agrees at 12 bases. Germline V gives CDR1 DFQATT, CDR2 SNEGSKA (reference sequence). V was pared by 1 base and J by 1 base, with 6 bases of the junction left unmatched. The CDR3 covers 17 residues. CDR3 sequence (DNA): TGCAGTGCTAGAGGGCTAGCGGGGGGGCATGGCACAGATACGCAGTATTTT. Residues: CSARGLAGGHGTDTQYF.

This clone is labeled as medium-sized. This chain links TRBV6-1 with TRBJ2-5, with TRBD2 matching 12 bases. Losses at the gene ends were 6 bases for V and 2 bases for J; bases not matched to a gene: 4. CDR1 MNHNS and CDR2 SASEGT come from the germline V gene. The CDR3 length is 15 residues. CDR3 bases: TGTGCCAGCAGAAGTCTAGCGGGAGGGCAAGAGACCCAGTACTTC. Protein product: CASRSLAGGQETQYF.

This clone has only a few counts. V usage is TRBV28 and J usage is TRBJ2-6, with D hard to call. V was shortened by 6 bases and J by 0 bases, with 6 bases between the two germline ends. The CDR3 runs 14 residues. Germline V gene lookup returns CDR1 MDHEN and CDR2 SYDVKM. The CDR3 region is CASSFPSGANVLTF. The CDR3 DNA is TGTGCCAGCAGCTTCCCCTCTGGGGCCAACGTCCTGACTTTC.

By proportion, this clone is medium-sized. The chain links TRBV9 to TRBJ1-4; the match to TRBD1 covers 7 bases. The trim removed 0 bases at V and 8 bases at J, leaving 4 bases unmatched. Per germline, CDR1 SGDLS and CDR2 YYNGEE. The CDR3 is 14 amino acids. CDR3 in amino acids: CASSVEGAGEKLFF. Here the CDR3 DNA reads TGTGCCAGCAGCGTAGAGGGGGCGGGAGAAAAACTGTTTTTT.

The chain recombines TRBV12-3 or TRBV12-4 with TRBJ1-2; no firm D call. This CDR3 is 12 amino acids long. The germline V and J ends were trimmed by 6 bases and 8 bases, with 13 bases remaining between them. The CDR3 here is CASRIEGLGYTF. DNA of the CDR3: TGTGCCAGCAGGATCGAGGGTTTGGGCTACACCTTC.

This clone showed up many times. This chain connects TRBV12-3 or TRBV12-4 to TRBJ2-4; D is unclear. There are 15 residues in the CDR3. V lost 3 bases, J lost 1 base, and 10 bases lay in between. CDR3 coding DNA: TGTGCCAGCAGTTTTAACAAATTTGCCAAAAACATTCAGTACTTC. It encodes CASSFNKFAKNIQYF.

This clone came up a few times. The conserved phenylalanine or tryptophan normally closing the CDR3 is absent here, so this likely arose from a read error. J is TRBJ2-1 and V is TRBV7-3; D gene unclear. The germline V gene encodes CDR1 SGHTA and CDR2 FQGTGA. The CDR3 loop spans 15 amino acids. CDR3 in DNA: TGTGCCAGCATCTTAGGGTCGAGCTCCTACAATGAGCAGTTCATC. Encoded protein: CASILGSSSYNEQFI.

This clone has more than one count but fewer than ten. The chain has TRBV6-2 or TRBV6-3 and TRBJ2-5; a possible D gene is TRBD2 (6 bases). The germline V gene has CDR1 MNHEY and CDR2 SVGEGT. Trimming shortened V by 6 bases and J by 2 bases, and 10 bases separated the two germline ends. CDR3 length: 13 residues. The CDR3 coding sequence is TGTGCCAGCAGCGTAGCGGAGCAAGAGACCCAGTACTTC. Translation gives CASSVAEQETQYF.

This clone is categorized as medium-sized. V usage is TRBV20-1 and J usage is TRBJ2-7, with D possibly TRBD1 on 7 matching bases. In germline, CDR1 is DFQATT, CDR2 SNEGSKA (reference sequence). This CDR3 is built from 14 residues. Trimming took 1 base from V and 7 from J, leaving 17 bases between them. The CDR3 DNA reads as TGCAGTGCTAGAGCCCCCAGGGGGGCGGTGGAGCAGTACTTC. Its translation: CSARAPRGAVEQYF.